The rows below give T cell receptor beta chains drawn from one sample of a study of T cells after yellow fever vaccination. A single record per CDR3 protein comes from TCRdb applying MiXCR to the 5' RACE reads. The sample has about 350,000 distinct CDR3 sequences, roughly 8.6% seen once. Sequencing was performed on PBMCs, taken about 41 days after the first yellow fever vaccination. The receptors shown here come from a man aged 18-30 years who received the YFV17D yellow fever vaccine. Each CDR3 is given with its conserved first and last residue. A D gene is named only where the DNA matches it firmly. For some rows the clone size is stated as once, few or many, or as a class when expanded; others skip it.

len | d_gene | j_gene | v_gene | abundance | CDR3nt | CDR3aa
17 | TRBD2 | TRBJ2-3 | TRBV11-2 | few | TGTGCCAGCAGCCCCAGAAGCGGGGGCACCTACACAGATACGCAGTATTTT | CASSPRSGGTYTDTQYF
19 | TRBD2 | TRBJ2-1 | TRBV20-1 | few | TGCAGTGCCTTGGGAAACCCGGGACTAGCGGGCGGATCCTACAATGAGCAGTTCTTC | CSALGNPGLAGGSYNEQFF
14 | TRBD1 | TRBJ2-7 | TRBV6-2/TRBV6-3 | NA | TGTGCCAGCAGTCAGGGACAGAGCTCCTACGAGCAGTACTTC | CASSQGQSSYEQYF
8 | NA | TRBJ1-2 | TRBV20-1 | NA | TGCAGGATTCCGGGGAACACCTTC | CRIPGNTF
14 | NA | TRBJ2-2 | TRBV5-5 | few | TGTGCCAGCAGCGGGGGTTCCCGAGTCGGGGAGCTGTTTTTT | CASSGGSRVGELFF
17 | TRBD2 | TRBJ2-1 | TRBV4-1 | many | TGCGCCAGCAGCCTGAACCTGCTAGCGGGGGGACACAATGAGCAGTTCTTC | CASSLNLLAGGHNEQFF
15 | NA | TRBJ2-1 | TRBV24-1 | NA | TGTGCCACCAGTGATCGAGACAGAGGGTACAATGAGCAGTTCTTC | CATSDRDRGYNEQFF
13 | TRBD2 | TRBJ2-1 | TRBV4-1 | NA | TGCGCCAGCAGGCGGGGGGACCTCAATGAGCAGTTCTTC | CASRRGDLNEQFF
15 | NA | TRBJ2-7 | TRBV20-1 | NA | TGCAGTGCTAGAGATTCCGAGGGCTCCACCTACGAGCAGTACTTC | CSARDSEGSTYEQYF
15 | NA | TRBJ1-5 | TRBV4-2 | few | TGTGCCAGCAGCCAAGACAGGGACGGCAATCAGCCCCAGCATTTT | CASSQDRDGNQPQHF
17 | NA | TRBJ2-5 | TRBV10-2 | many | TGCGCCAGCAGTGAGGGGTCCGGATGGGGGGACCAAGAGACCCAGTACTTC | CASSEGSGWGDQETQYF
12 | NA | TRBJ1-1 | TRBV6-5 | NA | TGTGCCAGCAGTCAACCTGGTACTGAAGCTTTCTTT | CASSQPGTEAFF
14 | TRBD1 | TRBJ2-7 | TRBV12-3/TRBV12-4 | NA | TGTGCCAGCAGTTCGGACAGGGGGCTGAAGGAGCAGTACTTC | CASSSDRGLKEQYF
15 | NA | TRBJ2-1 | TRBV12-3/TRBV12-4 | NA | TGTGCCAGCAGTCCCCGACGGAGCTCCTACAATGAGCAGTTCTTC | CASSPRRSSYNEQFF
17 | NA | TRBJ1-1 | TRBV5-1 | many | TGCGCCAGCAGCTTGAGGGGAGGTGGGTACAGCGACACTGAAGCTTTCTTT | CASSLRGGGYSDTEAFF
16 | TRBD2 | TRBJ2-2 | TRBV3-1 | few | TGTGCCAGCAGCTTCCGTAGCGGGGGGAACACCGGGGAGCTGTTTTTT | CASSFRSGGNTGELFF
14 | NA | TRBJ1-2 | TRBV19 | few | TGTGCCACCAGGGCCCAGGCTACTGACTATGGCTACACCTTC | CATRAQATDYGYTF
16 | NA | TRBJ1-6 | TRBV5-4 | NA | TGTGCCAGCAGCTTGGAGGGCACCTACTATAATTCACCCCTCCACTTT | CASSLEGTYYNSPLHF
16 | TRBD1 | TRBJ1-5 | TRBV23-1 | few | TGCGCCAGCAGTCAATCCCCCTGGCAGGGGGCTCAGCCCCAGCATTTT | CASSQSPWQGAQPQHF
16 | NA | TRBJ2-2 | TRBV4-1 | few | TGCGCCAGCAGCCAAGATCCGGCCCTAAACACCGGGGAGCTGTTTTTT | CASSQDPALNTGELFF
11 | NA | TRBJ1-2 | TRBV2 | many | TGTGCCAGCAGTGATAGGTCCCCTTCCATCTTC | CASSDRSPSIF
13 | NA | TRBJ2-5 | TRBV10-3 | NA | TGTGCCATCAGTGCCCTGCAGGGAGAGACCCAGTACTTC | CAISALQGETQYF
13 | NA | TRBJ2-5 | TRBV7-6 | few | TGTGCCAGCAGCCCGGGTGCACCGGAGACCCAGTACTTC | CASSPGAPETQYF
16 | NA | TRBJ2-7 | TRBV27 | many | TGTGCCAGCAGTCAACTAAGGGGGGGCGCCTGGAGCGAGCAGTACTTC | CASSQLRGGAWSEQYF
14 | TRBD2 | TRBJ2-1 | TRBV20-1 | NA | TGCAGTGCCCCCTTAGCGGGGGACTACAATGAGCAGTTCTTC | CSAPLAGDYNEQFF
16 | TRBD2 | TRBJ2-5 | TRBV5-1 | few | TGCGCCAGCAGCGAAACTAGCGGGGGGCCGCTGGGGACCCAGTACTTC | CASSETSGGPLGTQYF
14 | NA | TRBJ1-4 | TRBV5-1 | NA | TGCGCCAGCAGAGTCCAGGGGTTCGATGAAAAACTGTTTTTT | CASRVQGFDEKLFF
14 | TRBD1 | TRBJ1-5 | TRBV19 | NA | TGTGCCAGTAGGACAGGGGGCGCGTCCCAGCCCCAGCATTTT | CASRTGGASQPQHF
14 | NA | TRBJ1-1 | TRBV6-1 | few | TGTGCCAGCACCAGGGACACCCCTATCGCTGAAGCTTTCTTT | CASTRDTPIAEAFF
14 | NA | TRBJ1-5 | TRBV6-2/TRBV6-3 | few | TGTGCCAGCAGTTCTCAGAAACGCGTTCAGCCCCAGCATTTT | CASSSQKRVQPQHF
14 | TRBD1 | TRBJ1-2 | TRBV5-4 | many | TGTGCCAGCAGCTCAAACAGGGGGAACTATGGCTACACCTTC | CASSSNRGNYGYTF
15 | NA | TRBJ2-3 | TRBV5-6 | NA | TGTGCCAGCAGCTTGGGACAGCTACGCACAGATACGCAGTATTTT | CASSLGQLRTDTQYF
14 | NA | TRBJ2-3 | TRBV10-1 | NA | TGCGCCAGCAGTGCACAGGCGAGCACAGATACGCAGTATTTT | CASSAQASTDTQYF
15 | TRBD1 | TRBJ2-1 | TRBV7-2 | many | TGTGCCAGCAGCTTACAGGGGGCGATCTCTGGTGAGCAGTTCTTC | CASSLQGAISGEQFF
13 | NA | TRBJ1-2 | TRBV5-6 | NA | TGTGCCAGCAGCTCAACAGAGCCTTATGGCTACACCTTC | CASSSTEPYGYTF
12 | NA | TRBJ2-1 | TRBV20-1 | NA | TGCAGTGCTAGATCCCGTTACAATGAGCAGTTCTTC | CSARSRYNEQFF
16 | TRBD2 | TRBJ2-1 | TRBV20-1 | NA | TGCAGTGCTAGGGGACTAGCGGGGGACCTCGGGAATGAGCAGTTCTTC | CSARGLAGDLGNEQFF
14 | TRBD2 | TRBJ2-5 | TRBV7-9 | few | TGTGCCAGCAGCTTACTCGGGGGGATGGAGACCCAGTACTTC | CASSLLGGMETQYF
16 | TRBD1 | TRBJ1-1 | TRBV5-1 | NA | TGCGCCAGCAGCGCCCCGGTCGGCAGGGGGGACACTGAAGCTTTCTTT | CASSAPVGRGDTEAFF
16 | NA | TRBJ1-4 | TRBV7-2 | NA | TGTGCCAGCAGTTTTACCGCGACTCTGAGTTACGAAAAACTGTTTTTT | CASSFTATLSYEKLFF
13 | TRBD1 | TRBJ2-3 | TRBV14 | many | TGTGCCAGCAGCCTAACAGGGGCAGATACGCAGTATTTT | CASSLTGADTQYF
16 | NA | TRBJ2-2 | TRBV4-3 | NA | TGCGCCAGCAGCCCAGAGGGGGGACAGAACACCGGGGAGCTGTTTTTT | CASSPEGGQNTGELFF
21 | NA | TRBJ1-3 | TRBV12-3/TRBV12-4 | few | TGTGCCAGCAGTTTTGATCGATTCTGGGGTGGACCGCACAAATTGGGAAACACCATATATTTT | CASSFDRFWGGPHKLGNTIYF
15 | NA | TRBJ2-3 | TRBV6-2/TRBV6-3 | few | TGTGCCAGCAGTTACTCGAAGGGGACCACAGATACGCAGTATTTT | CASSYSKGTTDTQYF